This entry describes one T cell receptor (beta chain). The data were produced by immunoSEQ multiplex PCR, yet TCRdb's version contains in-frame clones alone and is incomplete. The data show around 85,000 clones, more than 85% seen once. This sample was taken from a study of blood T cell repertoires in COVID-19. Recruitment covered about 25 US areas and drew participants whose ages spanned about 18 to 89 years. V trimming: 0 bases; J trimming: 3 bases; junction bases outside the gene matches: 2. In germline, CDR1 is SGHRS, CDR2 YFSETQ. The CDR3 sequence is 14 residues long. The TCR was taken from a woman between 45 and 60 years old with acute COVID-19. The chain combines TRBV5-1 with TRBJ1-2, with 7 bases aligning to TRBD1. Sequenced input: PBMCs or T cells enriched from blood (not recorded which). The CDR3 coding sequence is TGCGCCAGCAGCTTGGGGGACAGATACTATGGCTACACCTTC. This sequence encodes CASSLGDRYYGYTF.